This T cell receptor (beta chain) emerged from a study of shared clonotypes between healthy human individuals. Only in-frame clones appear in the TCRdb table, and some are missing; sequencing was by immunoSEQ multiplex PCR. The data hold about a million clones, with around 77% observed a single time. The sequenced sample was memory CD4+ T cells from PBMCs. The sample's subset: CD45RA-negative fraction. This TCR came from a man aged 18 to 29 in good health. Some clones in this sample may be carry-over from other donors' samples.

The DNA of the CDR3 is TGTGCCAGCAGCCCGGGAGGGACAGGCATACCGTACGAGCAGTACTTC. It encodes CASSPGGTGIPYEQYF. V is TRBV5-4 and J is TRBJ2-7, with D perhaps being TRBD1 or TRBD2 (8 bases each). This CDR3 is 16 amino acids long. V lost 4 bases and J lost 4, with 21 bases in between. Germline V CDR1 and CDR2: SGHNT, YYREEE (reference sequence). Full variable domain (remainder filled in from reference TRBV5-4 and TRBJ2-7): ETGVTQSPTHLIKTRGQQVTLRCSSQSGHNTVSWYQQALGQGPQFIFQYYREEENGRGNFPPRFSGLQFPNYSSELNVNALELDDSALYLCASSPGGTGIPYEQYFGPGTRLTVT.